These 31 T cell receptor beta chains share one sample of origin, sequenced in a study of blood T cell repertoires in COVID-19. The data were produced by immunoSEQ multiplex PCR, yet TCRdb's version contains in-frame clones alone and is incomplete. Of around 280,000 clones in the sample, around 90% were seen once. Sequences were obtained from PBMCs or T cells enriched from blood (not recorded which). The receptor set was obtained from a woman aged 18-35 years with acute COVID-19.

This sequence joins TRBV28 and TRBJ1-2; 7 bases fit TRBD1. Germline V gene lookup returns CDR1 MDHEN and CDR2 SYDVKM. The CDR3 runs to 13 residues. J gave up 7 bases and V 2 bases, and 4 bases lay outside the gene matches. This CDR3 is CASSLEGAGGYTF. The CDR3 DNA reads TGTGCCAGCAGTTTAGAGGGGGCCGGTGGCTACACCTTC.

This clone is a singleton in its sample. The V and J genes are TRBV4-2 and TRBJ1-2; 8 bases are shared with TRBD1. Germline assignment: CDR1 LGHNA and CDR2 YNFKEQ. V lost 2 bases and J lost 8; bases outside the gene matches: 7. This CDR3 is 14 amino acids long. The CDR3 sequence is CASSQFQGAEGYTF. The CDR3 nucleotides are TGTGCCAGCAGCCAATTTCAGGGGGCGGAGGGCTACACCTTC.

The V gene is TRBV13, the J gene TRBJ1-2; possible D gene TRBD1, 5 bases. Germline lookup yields CDR1 PRHDT and CDR2 FYEKMQ (reference sequence). The V and J ends lost 0 bases and 6 bases respectively, with 11 bases between them. This CDR3 region has 14 residues. The CDR3 spells CASSLGGVLHGYTF. Here the CDR3 DNA reads TGTGCCAGCAGCTTAGGAGGGGTGTTACATGGCTACACCTTC.

This rearrangement joins TRBV6-2 or TRBV6-3 to TRBJ2-7; D call uncertain. Germline V gene lookup returns CDR1 MNHEY and CDR2 SVGEGT. Trimming pared 2 bases from V and 2 bases from J, leaving 13 bases between. CDR3 length: 15 amino acids. DNA for the CDR3: TGTGCCAGCAGTTACACTTTGGAGTCAACCTACGAGCAGTACTTC. As protein: CASSYTLESTYEQYF.

The chain employs TRBV7-2 and TRBJ2-1; the match to TRBD2 covers 9 bases. Germline CDR1 is SGHTA and CDR2 is FQGNSA. Trimming cost V 2 bases and J 5 bases; bases outside gene matches: 4. This CDR3 comprises 15 residues. In DNA form, the CDR3 reads TGTGCCAGCAGCTTACTCCCTAGCGGGAACAATGAGCAGTTCTTC. Its protein product is CASSLLPSGNNEQFF.

The V and J genes are TRBV14 and TRBJ1-4, with D perhaps matching TRBD1 (5 bases). The CDR3 sequence is 16 residues long. Germline CDR1 and CDR2: SGHDN and FVKESK. Trimming stripped 2 bases from V and 0 bases from J, with 10 bases between. The CDR3 sequence: CASSQWRGATNEKLFF. CDR3 bases: TGTGCCAGCAGCCAATGGAGGGGCGCAACTAATGAAAAACTGTTTTTT.

This chain uses TRBV7-6 with TRBJ1-1; D not certain. V was clipped by 0 bases and J by 1 base, with 6 bases between them. Per the germline V gene, CDR1 is SGHVS and CDR2 is FNYEAQ. The CDR3 extends over 14 amino acids. The CDR3 sequence: CASSLAEGNTEAFF. The CDR3 bases are TGTGCCAGCAGCTTAGCGGAGGGGAACACTGAAGCTTTCTTT.

V is TRBV7-2 and J is TRBJ2-1; 8 bases align to TRBD2. CDR1 SGHTA and CDR2 FQGNSA come from the germline V gene. The CDR3 is 15 amino acids. V was pared by 4 bases and J by 3 bases, with 5 bases of the junction left unmatched. CDR3 DNA sequence: TGTGCCAGCAGCTCGAGGACTAGCAGCTACAATGAGCAGTTCTTC. It translates to CASSSRTSSYNEQFF. The full variable domain, in which reference TRBV7-2 and TRBJ2-1 provide the parts outside the CDR3, is GAGVSQSPSNKVTEKGKDVELRCDPISGHTALYWYRQSLGQGLEFLIYFQGNSAPDKSGLPSDRFSAERTGGSVSTLTIQRTQQEDSAVYLCASSSRTSSYNEQFFGPGTRLTVL.

The V gene is TRBV3-1 (or the pseudogene TRBV3-2), the J gene TRBJ2-3; 9 bases match TRBD2. V lost 1 base, J lost 6 bases, and 11 bases stayed unmatched. Looked up from germline, CDR1 is LGHDT and CDR2 is YNNKEL (reference sequence). The CDR3 length is 17 residues. The CDR3 spells CASSQGVVAGVRDTQYF. The CDR3 DNA is TGTGCCAGCAGCCAAGGGGTTGTAGCGGGAGTCAGGGATACGCAGTATTTT.

Only one count was recorded for this clone. The CDR3 bases are TGTGCCAGTAGTACCGAAATCCGGGACAGGGGCGTGGGTAGCAATCAGCCCCAGCATTTT. Translated: CASSTEIRDRGVGSNQPQHF. This rearrangement joins TRBV19 to TRBJ1-5; 10 positions agree with TRBD1. V shed 4 bases, J shed 0 bases, and the junction held 15 bases outside the gene matches. CDR3 length: 20 residues. Germline V lookup: CDR1 LNHDA, CDR2 SQIVND (reference sequence).

The chain is built from TRBV5-1 and TRBJ2-2; TRBD2 aligns across 7 bases. Germline V lookup: CDR1 SGHRS, CDR2 YFSETQ. The CDR3 has 17 residues. Trimming removed 0 bases from V and 5 bases from J; junction bases left unmatched: 10. The CDR3 region has the DNA TGCGCCAGCAGCTTGGGCCCGCGGGGGAGTGGAACCGGGGAGCTGTTTTTT. Translation: CASSLGPRGSGTGELFF. Variable domain in full (rest from reference TRBV5-1 and TRBJ2-2): KAGVTQTPRYLIKTRGQQVTLSCSPISGHRSVSWYQQTPGQGLQFLFEYFSETQRNKGNFPGRFSGRQFSNSRSEMNVSTLELGDSALYLCASSLGPRGSGTGELFFGEGSRLTVL.

The rearrangement links TRBV2 to TRBJ2-4; 8 bases match TRBD1. Trimming took 5 bases from V and 3 from J; bases not matched to a gene: 12. CDR3 size: 17 residues. The germline V gene has CDR1 SNHLY and CDR2 FYNNEI. This CDR3 is CASSSFPQGQDKNIQYF. The CDR3 DNA sequence: TGTGCCAGCAGTTCTTTTCCCCAGGGACAGGACAAAAACATTCAGTACTTC.

This chain links TRBV10-2 with TRBJ2-3, with D unresolved. The germline V gene has CDR1 WSHSY and CDR2 SAAADI. This CDR3 is 15 amino acids long. The germline V and J ends were trimmed by 9 bases and 7 bases, with 23 bases remaining between them. CDR3 bases: TGCGCCAGTCCCGTCCGACGGGTCCTCCGGCATACGCAGTATTTT. This encodes CASPVRRVLRHTQYF.

The rearrangement joins TRBV11-2 to TRBJ1-1; 8 positions match TRBD1. CDR3 length: 14 residues. Germline CDR1 and CDR2: SGHAT and FQNNGV. J gave up 7 bases and V 2 bases, and 6 bases lay outside the gene matches. DNA of the CDR3: TGTGCCAGCAGCTTAAAACCGACAGGGGTTGAAGCTTTCTTT. Its protein is CASSLKPTGVEAFF.

The V call is TRBV9, the J call TRBJ2-5, with 9 bases lining up with TRBD1. The CDR3 spans 15 residues. Losses at the gene ends were 4 bases for V and 4 bases for J; bases not matched to a gene: 8. Germline V gene data show CDR1 as SGDLS and CDR2 as YYNGEE. The CDR3 sequence: CASSTGQGRRETQYF. CDR3 bases: TGTGCCAGCAGCACAGGACAGGGGCGGAGAGAGACCCAGTACTTC.

The rearrangement uses TRBV5-1 and TRBJ2-3, with TRBD2 matching over 11 bases. The CDR3 is made up of 20 amino acids. J lost 0 bases, V lost 1 base, and 13 bases had no gene match. The V gene's germline CDR1 is SGHRS and CDR2 YFSETQ. The CDR3 here is CASSLWSSGRSFRSTDTQYF. The CDR3 DNA follows: TGCGCCAGCAGCTTGTGGTCTAGCGGGAGGTCTTTTCGTAGCACAGATACGCAGTATTTT. Supplemented by reference TRBV5-1 and TRBJ2-3, the full variable domain reads KAGVTQTPRYLIKTRGQQVTLSCSPISGHRSVSWYQQTPGQGLQFLFEYFSETQRNKGNFPGRFSGRQFSNSRSEMNVSTLELGDSALYLCASSLWSSGRSFRSTDTQYFGPGTRLTVL.

This clone was seen only once. The chain has TRBV30 and TRBJ1-5; 8 nucleotides match TRBD1. V shed 2 bases, J shed 6 bases, and the junction held 3 bases outside the gene matches. The CDR3 totals 13 residues. Germline CDR1 GTSNPN, CDR2 SVGIG (reference sequence). CDR3 DNA sequence: TGTGCCTGGAGTCAGGGGGCCGGTCAGCCCCAGCATTTT. Its protein is CAWSQGAGQPQHF.

This chain joins TRBV19 and TRBJ1-2; 9 bases agree with TRBD1. The CDR3 is made up of 13 amino acids. V gave up 11 bases and J gave up 6 bases; unmatched junction bases: 10. Germline V gene sequence: CDR1 LNHDA, CDR2 SQIVND (reference sequence). CDR3 sequence (DNA): TGTGCCGCATCGGACAGGGGTCCCGATGGCTACACCTTC. It is translated as CAASDRGPDGYTF.

The V gene is TRBV28, the J gene TRBJ1-2; 7 bases match TRBD1. Looked up from germline, CDR1 is MDHEN and CDR2 is SYDVKM. The length of the CDR3 is 15 residues. V was clipped by 5 bases and J by 2 bases; unmatched bases: 8. The CDR3 nucleotides read TGTGCCAGCAGTCTGGAGGGACAGCTCAACTATGGCTACACCTTC. This translates into CASSLEGQLNYGYTF.

In this sample, this clone turned up once. This chain joins TRBV5-8 and TRBJ1-2, with 8 bases matching TRBD1. Per germline, CDR1 SGHTS and CDR2 YDEGEE. V shed 5 bases, J shed 4 bases, and the junction held 7 bases outside the gene matches. The CDR3 spans 14 residues. CDR3 amino acids: CASSSRTGIYGYTF. The CDR3 coding sequence is TGTGCCAGCAGTTCCCGGACAGGGATCTATGGCTACACCTTC. Combining the CDR3 with reference TRBV5-8 and TRBJ1-2 gives the whole variable domain EAGVTQSPTHLIKTRGQQATLRCSPISGHTSVYWYQQALGLGLQFLLWYDEGEERNRGNFPPRFSGRQFPNYSSELNVNALELEDSALYLCASSSRTGIYGYTFGSGTRLTVV.

The DNA of the CDR3 is TGTGCCAGCAGCCCAACTAGCGGGAGGGCCCACAATGAGCAGTTCTTC. Encoded protein: CASSPTSGRAHNEQFF. The genes are TRBV7-2 and TRBJ2-1, with 13 bases that match TRBD2. J was trimmed by 5 bases and V by 5 bases; bases with no gene match: 6. This CDR3 has 16 amino acids. Germline V gene data show CDR1 as SGHTA and CDR2 as FQGNSA.

This clone was observed once. V is TRBV6-1 and J is TRBJ2-7; D possibly corresponds to TRBD2 (5 bases). Germline V gene sequence: CDR1 MNHNS, CDR2 SASEGT. V lost 1 base to trimming and J lost 2 bases, with 15 bases between them. The CDR3 is 16 residues long. CDR3: CASSEEMRVSTYEQYF. The DNA for the CDR3 is TGTGCCAGCAGTGAAGAGATGAGGGTTTCTACCTACGAGCAGTACTTC.

The chain combines TRBV5-1 with TRBJ2-3; 9 nucleotides agree with TRBD2. Germline trimming cut 7 bases from V and 0 bases from J; bases unmatched to any gene: 6. The CDR3 has 15 amino acids. CDR1 is SGHRS, CDR2 YFSETQ, per germline. The CDR3 protein is CASSRLAASTDTQYF. CDR3 in DNA: TGCGCCAGCTCCAGACTAGCGGCTAGCACAGATACGCAGTATTTT. The full variable domain, completed using reference TRBV5-1 and TRBJ2-3, is KAGVTQTPRYLIKTRGQQVTLSCSPISGHRSVSWYQQTPGQGLQFLFEYFSETQRNKGNFPGRFSGRQFSNSRSEMNVSTLELGDSALYLCASSRLAASTDTQYFGPGTRLTVL.

The V call is TRBV5-6, the J call TRBJ2-1; TRBD1 agrees at 7 bases. V was pared by 2 bases and J by 3 bases, with 2 bases of the junction left unmatched. Germline values: CDR1 SGHDT, CDR2 YYEEEE. The CDR3 sequence is 14 residues long. DNA for the CDR3: TGTGCCAGCAGCTTCGGGACAGACTACAATGAGCAGTTCTTC. This codes for CASSFGTDYNEQFF.

V gene TRBV6-6 combines with J gene TRBJ1-1, with 9 nucleotides matching TRBD1. This CDR3 has 16 residues. J gave up 5 bases and V 2 bases, and 9 bases lay outside the gene matches. CDR1 is MNHNY and CDR2 is SVGAGI in the germline V gene (reference sequence). The DNA for the CDR3 is TGTGCCAGCAGTTACCCAACTACAGGGGGCTGGACTGAAGCTTTCTTT. Encoded protein: CASSYPTTGGWTEAFF.

The chain couples TRBV2 to TRBJ2-1; D possibly corresponds to TRBD2 (5 bases). This CDR3 region has 15 residues. V was pared by 6 bases and J by 0 bases, with 12 bases between. Germline loops: CDR1 SNHLY, CDR2 FYNNEI. Written as DNA, the CDR3 is TGTGCCAGCAGACCTAGCTCTAGCTCCTACAATGAGCAGTTCTTC. Its protein product is CASRPSSSSYNEQFF.

The chain combines TRBV19 with TRBJ2-2; 9 bases line up with TRBD2. J gave up 5 bases and V 2 bases, and 6 bases lay outside the gene matches. Looked up from germline, CDR1 is LNHDA and CDR2 is SQIVND (reference sequence). The CDR3 sequence is 16 residues long. The chain's CDR3 is CASSISLAGRTGELFF. The DNA of the CDR3 is TGTGCCAGTAGTATAAGTCTAGCGGGACGTACCGGGGAGCTGTTTTTT.

CDR3: CAWSVRGQGYLSGNTIYF. CDR3 in DNA: TGTGCCTGGAGTGTACGTGGGCAGGGGTATTTGTCTGGAAACACCATATATTTT. The chain joins TRBV30 to TRBJ1-3; D might be TRBD1 (6 bases). Germline V gene data show CDR1 as GTSNPN and CDR2 as SVGIG (reference sequence). Deletions cut 0 bases from V and 1 base from J, with 19 bases between. The CDR3 has 18 amino acids.

The CDR3 is CASSLGAGGDIQYF. CDR3 DNA sequence: TGTGCCAGCAGCCTGGGGGCGGGAGGAGACATTCAGTACTTC. The gene calls are TRBV7-2 and TRBJ2-4; 8 bases are shared with TRBD2. The junction had 8 bases not matched to a gene; V was cut back by 5 bases and J by 8 bases. The CDR3 consists of 14 residues. The germline CDR1 and CDR2 sequences are SGHTA and FQGNSA.

V usage is TRBV5-1 and J usage is TRBJ2-7, with D unresolved. Germline CDR1 is SGHRS and CDR2 is YFSETQ. V was shortened by 4 bases and J by 1 base, with 9 bases between the two germline ends. This CDR3 is built from 13 residues. The CDR3 here is CASSPSYSYEQYF. The CDR3 coding sequence is TGCGCCAGCAGCCCCTCGTATTCCTACGAGCAGTACTTC. Together with reference TRBV5-1 and TRBJ2-7, the CDR3 gives the full variable domain: KAGVTQTPRYLIKTRGQQVTLSCSPISGHRSVSWYQQTPGQGLQFLFEYFSETQRNKGNFPGRFSGRQFSNSRSEMNVSTLELGDSALYLCASSPSYSYEQYFGPGTRLTVT.

The chain recombines TRBV5-1 with TRBJ1-3; TRBD1 matches 8 bases. The CDR3 loop spans 16 amino acids. Germline V lookup: CDR1 SGHRS, CDR2 YFSETQ. Trimming cost V 3 bases and J 2 bases; bases outside gene matches: 7. DNA for the CDR3: TGCGCCAGCAGCTCCCGACAGGGGATGGCTGGAAACACCATATATTTT. This codes for CASSSRQGMAGNTIYF.